This T cell receptor beta chain was found in a study of T-cell memory formation after mild COVID-19 (dated by TCRdb to the early 2020s). Study-level background: TCR sequence clusters from the two donors were found to be largely donor specific. Two young, previously healthy adult volunteers, one female and one male, were included in the cohort. T-cell clones expanding and contracting after mild COVID-19 in a couple of donors were tracked by longitudinal TCRalpha and TCRbeta repertoire sequencing. Findings and caveats that apply to the study as a whole: Some responding clones were detected in pre-infection memory, which suggested that pre-existing cross-reactive memory T cells had joined the SARS-CoV-2 response. Only two mild cases were covered by the study, and larger cohorts that include severe cases with pre-infection samples were considered necessary. Clones that contracted from day 15 to 85 showed balanced CD4/CD8 phenotypes, whereas a second wave of clones that expanded from day 15 to 37 leaned towards CD4+. Contracting CD4+ clones were found mainly in CM and EM memory subsets, while CD8+ clones were enriched in EMRA. The second-wave clones that peaked on day 37 were not confirmed to be SARS-CoV-2 specific.

PBMCs were isolated by Ficoll-Paque density gradient centrifugation. TCRdb records Illumina NovaSeq 6000 as the sequencer. cDNA libraries for TCRalpha and TCRbeta were prepared by 5'RACE using constant-segment primers, with sample barcodes and unique molecular identifiers added. Trizol reagent was used to extract RNA from every sample. Library amplification was performed in two PCR steps, and a second sample barcode and Illumina TruSeq adapters were introduced in the second step. Libraries were sequenced on an Illumina NovaSeq with 2 x 150 bp paired-end reads. The published analysis was carried out like this. Reads were demultiplexed and collapsed into UMI-guided consensus sequences with migec v1.2.7. Using mixcr v2.1.11, UMI consensuses were aligned to TRA and TRB V and J templates and then assembled into clonotypes. A clonotype was counted as expanded or contracted only when both edgeR and NoisET called the clonotype significant, with the noise models trained on biological replicates. For edgeR calls, a false discovery rate-adjusted p below 0.01 and a log2 fold-change threshold of 1 were applied. As an exploratory analysis of dynamics, PCA with hierarchical clustering was applied to max-normalized trajectories of the 1000 most abundant clonotypes. Each responding clone was given a CD4 or CD8 phenotype based on the CD4+ and CD8+ repertoires, which had been sequenced separately. TCRdb reanalyzed the raw reads on its own, using fastp at Q25 for trimming and MiXCR for clone calling, and kept in-frame beta chains. Rows merge per CDR3 protein into single entries with the most common DNA and genes. TCRdb's processing, not the authors', yielded these V and J calls. This sample comprises about half a million distinct CDR3 sequences, 18% of them detected only once. About 12% of the sample goes to the ten largest clones.

Including the terminal cysteine and phenylalanine, the CDR3 comprises 17 residues. The read is trimmed to its CDR3 DNA, 51 bases read in frame from base 1. Reading the germline V gene gives CDR1 SNHLY and CDR2 FYNNEI. V is trimmed back by 4 bases and J by 5 bases, and the junction contains 12 bases that no gene match accounts for. Comments on this clonotype: Its specific antigen is unknown. No quality values exist for individual bases; no much larger clone is one base distant.

The chain uses TRBV2 and TRBJ2-1, with 9 bases in between that match TRBD1. This clonotype was obtained from an adult woman who had mild COVID-19 (a few samples of this study predate the infection). The sample titles of this study are shuffled in the database, so cell type and time point are left out; the donor was told from shared clones. Sequencing was carried out using PBMCs or a T cell subset sorted from them (not recorded which). This receptor carries the CDR3 CASSVGPGQGWNNEQFF. The DNA sequence is given as TGTGCCAGCAGTGTAGGTCCCGGACAGGGGTGGAACAATGAGCAGTTCTTC.